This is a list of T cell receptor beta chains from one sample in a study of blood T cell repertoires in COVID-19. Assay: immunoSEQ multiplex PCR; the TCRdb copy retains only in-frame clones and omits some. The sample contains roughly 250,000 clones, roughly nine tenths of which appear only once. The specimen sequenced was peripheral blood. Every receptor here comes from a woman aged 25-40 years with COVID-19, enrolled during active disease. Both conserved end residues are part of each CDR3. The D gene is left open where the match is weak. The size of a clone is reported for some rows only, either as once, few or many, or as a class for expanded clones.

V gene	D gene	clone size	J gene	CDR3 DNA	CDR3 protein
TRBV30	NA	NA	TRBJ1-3	TGTGCCTGGACCCTCAACTCGGGAAACACCATATATTTT	CAWTLNSGNTIYF
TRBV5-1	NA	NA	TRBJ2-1	TGCGCCAGCAGCGGAGGCGGAGCCCTCGGTTACAATGAGCAGTTCTTC	CASSGGGALGYNEQFF
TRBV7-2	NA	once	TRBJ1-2	TGTGCCGAATACCCCCGGGACAAGAACTATGGCTACACCTTC	CAEYPRDKNYGYTF
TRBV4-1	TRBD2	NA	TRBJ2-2	TGCGCCAGCAGCCACCCGGGAGGCACCGGGGAGCTGTTTTTT	CASSHPGGTGELFF
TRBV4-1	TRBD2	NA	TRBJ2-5	TGCGCCAGCAGCCGAGGCGGGGGTATACAAGAGACCCAGTACTTC	CASSRGGGIQETQYF
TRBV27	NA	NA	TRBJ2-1	TGTGCCAGCAGAGATAGGGGTGCCACCCCCAATGAGCAGTTCTTC	CASRDRGATPNEQFF
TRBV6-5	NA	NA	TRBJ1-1	TGTGCCAGCAGCTCCCTTCTTTCCTCCACTGAAGCTTTCTTT	CASSSLLSSTEAFF
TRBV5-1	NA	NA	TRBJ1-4	TGCGCCAGCAGCCCAATCCCGGGAGCATACGGTGAAAAACTGTTTTTT	CASSPIPGAYGEKLFF
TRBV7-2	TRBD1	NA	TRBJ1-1	TGTGCCAGCAGCCCCGGATGGGGACAGCTAGCTTTCTTT	CASSPGWGQLAFF
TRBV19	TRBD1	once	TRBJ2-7	TGTGCCAGTAGTGGGGCAGGGGGCTCCTACGAGCAGTACTTC	CASSGAGGSYEQYF
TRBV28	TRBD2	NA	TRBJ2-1	TGTGCCAGCGCCGGGACTAGGGGAAACAATGAGCAGTTCTTC	CASAGTRGNNEQFF